Presented here are 18 T cell receptor beta chains from one specimen sequenced in a study of blood T cell repertoires in COVID-19. Sequencing used immunoSEQ multiplex PCR; TCRdb keeps in-frame clones, though not all of them. Of under 250,000 clones listed, 86% are singletons. The sample consisted of peripheral blood. These TCRs come from a woman aged 60-75 years who had recovered from COVID-19.

This clone was seen a handful of times. The chain joins TRBV11-2 to TRBJ1-2; a weak D match, TRBD1 (6 bases). This CDR3 spans 13 amino acids. V lost 5 bases to trimming and J lost 8 bases, with 15 bases between them. Germline V lookup: CDR1 SGHAT, CDR2 FQNNGV. In DNA form, the CDR3 reads TGTGCCAGCAGCCCGGGGGGCTCAGGGGGCTACACCTTC. It codes for CASSPGGSGGYTF.

The chain joins TRBV19 to TRBJ1-2; possible D gene TRBD1, 6 bases. The CDR3 runs 14 residues. Per the germline V gene, CDR1 is LNHDA and CDR2 is SQIVND (reference sequence). V was cut by 7 bases and J by 11 bases, with 23 bases left in between. CDR3 sequence (DNA): TGTGCCAGTACGGTCCGCGCAGGGGCCCTCACGTACACCTTC. Its protein is CASTVRAGALTYTF.

V is TRBV3-1 (or the pseudogene TRBV3-2) and J is TRBJ2-1; tentatively, D is TRBD2 (6 bases). Deletions cut 2 bases from V and 2 bases from J, with 13 bases between. Germline loops: CDR1 LGHDT, CDR2 YNNKEL (reference sequence). This CDR3 has 16 amino acids. The CDR3 region has the DNA TGTGCCAGCAGCCAACCCGGCGGGACTCCCTACAATGAGCAGTTCTTC. Its translation: CASSQPGGTPYNEQFF.

The V gene is TRBV2, the J gene TRBJ2-1, with D perhaps matching TRBD2 (5 bases). The CDR3 is 16 amino acids. In germline, CDR1 is SNHLY, CDR2 FYNNEI. The ends were cut back, 0 bases at V and 8 bases at J, with 17 bases in the middle. The CDR3 is CASSEARLAKRHEQFF. The CDR3 bases are TGTGCCAGCAGTGAAGCGCGGCTAGCAAAGCGTCATGAGCAGTTCTTC.

The chain links TRBV4-2 to TRBJ1-5; 7 nucleotides match TRBD1. This CDR3 region has 16 residues. The V and J ends lost 5 bases and 6 bases, in that order; junction bases with no gene match: 13. The V gene's germline CDR1 is LGHNA and CDR2 YNFKEQ. Here the CDR3 DNA reads TGTGCCAGCAGCAGTAGCATACAGGGGAGACCTCAGCCCCAGCATTTT. Its protein is CASSSSIQGRPQPQHF.

V usage is TRBV2 and J usage is TRBJ2-6; 7 bases align to TRBD1. V gave up 6 bases and J gave up 4 bases; unmatched junction bases: 9. This CDR3 contains 16 residues. Germline loops: CDR1 SNHLY, CDR2 FYNNEI. The CDR3 nucleotides are TGTGCCAGCAGGAATGAACAGGGGCGCGGGGCCAACGTCCTGACTTTC. This translates into CASRNEQGRGANVLTF.

The rearrangement uses TRBV7-3 and TRBJ2-2; 12 bases fit TRBD2. Germline loops: CDR1 SGHTA, CDR2 FQGTGA. The V gene end was trimmed by 2 bases and the J gene end by 5 bases; junction bases not matched to a gene: 6. This CDR3 comprises 17 residues. This chain's CDR3 is CASSLDRTSGETGELFF. Here the CDR3 DNA reads TGTGCCAGCAGCTTAGATCGGACTAGCGGGGAAACCGGGGAGCTGTTTTTT.

The chain links TRBV12-3 or TRBV12-4 to TRBJ2-2; TRBD2 is a possible D gene (6 bases). This CDR3 is built from 13 residues. Trimming removed 6 bases from V and 7 bases from J, with 12 bases in between. In DNA form, the CDR3 reads TGTGCCAGCAGCCAGCGTAGCGGCGGGGAGCTGTTTTTT. This translates into CASSQRSGGELFF.

The genes are TRBV7-3 and TRBJ1-6; 8 positions agree with TRBD1. The V gene end was trimmed by 4 bases and the J gene end by 7 bases; junction bases not matched to a gene: 3. The CDR3 runs to 14 residues. Germline loops: CDR1 SGHTA, CDR2 FQGTGA. The CDR3 protein is CASSSGQGNSPLHF. In DNA, the CDR3 is TGTGCCAGCAGCTCAGGACAGGGAAATTCACCCCTCCACTTT.

V gene TRBV7-9 combines with J gene TRBJ1-2, with 7 nucleotides matching TRBD1. The CDR3 runs to 12 residues. Per germline, CDR1 SEHNR and CDR2 FQNEAQ (reference sequence). Germline trimming cut 3 bases from V and 6 bases from J; bases unmatched to any gene: 1. Here the CDR3 DNA reads TGTGCCAGCAGCTTCACAGGGGATGGCTACACCTTC. This sequence encodes CASSFTGDGYTF.

The chain employs TRBV21-1 and TRBJ2-7; the DNA was not compared with TRBD2, the D call given in the table. TRBV21-1 is annotated as a pseudogene. CDR3 length equals 20 residues. CDR3 in DNA: TGTGCCAGCAGCAAAGTCCCTTTCCCGGGGGATAGCGGGGGGACCTACGAGCAGTACTTC. Translating it yields CASSKVPFPGDSGGTYEQYF.

The chain joins TRBV5-5 to TRBJ1-5; D gene uncertain. Trimming left V 1 base short and J 1 base short, with 3 bases between. The length of the CDR3 is 13 residues. Germline assignment: CDR1 SGHKS and CDR2 YYEKEE (reference sequence). In DNA, the CDR3 is TGTGCCAGCAGCTTGAGCAGCAATCAGCCCCAGCATTTT. Translated: CASSLSSNQPQHF. The whole variable domain, remainder taken from reference TRBV5-5 and TRBJ1-5, is DAGVTQSPTHLIKTRGQQVTLRCSPISGHKSVSWYQQVLGQGPQFIFQYYEKEERGRGNFPDRFSARQFPNYSSELNVNALLLGDSALYLCASSLSSNQPQHFGDGTRLSIL.

The chain uses TRBV19 and TRBJ2-1; weak D call: TRBD2 (6 bases). This CDR3 has 14 residues. Trimming stripped 7 bases from V and 9 bases from J, with 19 bases between. Looked up from germline, CDR1 is LNHDA and CDR2 is SQIVND (reference sequence). The CDR3 region is CASKREDIYGEQFF. CDR3 nucleotides: TGTGCCAGTAAAAGGGAGGACATCTACGGTGAGCAGTTCTTC.

The chain combines TRBV6-5 with TRBJ1-1, with D hard to call. CDR1 and CDR2 from the germline V gene are MNHEY and SVGAGI. V was pared by 6 bases and J by 5 bases, with 16 bases between. This CDR3 has 14 amino acids. In nucleotides, the CDR3 is TGTGCCAGCAGGTATAGTGGAGGGCCAACTGAAGCTTTCTTT. Its protein is CASRYSGGPTEAFF.

This sequence joins TRBV19 and TRBJ2-7, with no clear D. Deletions cut 1 base from V and 0 bases from J, with 7 bases between. The CDR3 spans 14 residues. Per the germline V gene, CDR1 is LNHDA and CDR2 is SQIVND (reference sequence). The CDR3 spells CASSIAGLSYEQYF. The CDR3 region has the DNA TGTGCCAGTAGTATAGCTGGGCTCTCCTACGAGCAGTACTTC.

The rearrangement joins TRBV5-4 to TRBJ1-1, with TRBD1 identical over 9 bases. CDR3 length: 13 amino acids. The V gene end was trimmed by 4 bases and the J gene end by 7 bases; junction bases not matched to a gene: 5. Germline-derived CDR1 and CDR2 are SGHNT and YYREEE (reference sequence). The CDR3 protein is CASSPGQGLEAFF. CDR3 DNA: TGTGCCAGCAGCCCGGGACAGGGCCTTGAAGCTTTCTTT.

This clone was seen only once. The chain carries TRBV3-1 (or the pseudogene TRBV3-2) and TRBJ1-5; 8 bases agree with TRBD1. The CDR3 is 15 residues long. Per the germline V gene, CDR1 is LGHDT and CDR2 is YNNKEL (reference sequence). V was pared by 2 bases and J by 5 bases, with 5 bases of the junction left unmatched. The CDR3 region has the DNA TGTGCCAGCAGCCAAACAGGGGGAAATGATCAGCCCCAGCATTTT. Its protein is CASSQTGGNDQPQHF.

The chain employs TRBV9 and TRBJ2-4, with unresolved D. Germline V gives CDR1 SGDLS, CDR2 YYNGEE. The ends were cut back, 0 bases at V and 0 bases at J, with 10 bases in the middle. There are 16 residues in the CDR3. In nucleotides, the CDR3 is TGTGCCAGCAGCGTAGAGGCAGGAATAGCCAAAAACATTCAGTACTTC. It encodes CASSVEAGIAKNIQYF. Filled out from reference TRBV9 and TRBJ2-4, the complete variable domain reads DSGVTQTPKHLITATGQRVTLRCSPRSGDLSVYWYQQSLDQGLQFLIQYYNGEERAKGNILERFSAQQFPDLHSELNLSSLELGDSALYFCASSVEAGIAKNIQYFGAGTRLSVL.